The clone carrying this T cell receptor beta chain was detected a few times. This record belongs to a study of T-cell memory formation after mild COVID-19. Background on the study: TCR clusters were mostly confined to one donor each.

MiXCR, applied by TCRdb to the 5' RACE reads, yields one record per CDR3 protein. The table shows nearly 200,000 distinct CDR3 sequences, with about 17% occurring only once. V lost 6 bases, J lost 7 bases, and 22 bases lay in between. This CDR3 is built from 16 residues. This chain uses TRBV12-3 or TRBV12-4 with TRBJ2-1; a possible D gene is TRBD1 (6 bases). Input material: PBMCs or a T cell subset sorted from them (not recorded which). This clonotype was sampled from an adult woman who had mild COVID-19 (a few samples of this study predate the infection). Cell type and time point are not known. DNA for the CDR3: TGTGCCAGCAGCCCTTCTGGGTCAGGGGCGATGAATGAGCAGTTCTTC. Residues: CASSPSGSGAMNEQFF.